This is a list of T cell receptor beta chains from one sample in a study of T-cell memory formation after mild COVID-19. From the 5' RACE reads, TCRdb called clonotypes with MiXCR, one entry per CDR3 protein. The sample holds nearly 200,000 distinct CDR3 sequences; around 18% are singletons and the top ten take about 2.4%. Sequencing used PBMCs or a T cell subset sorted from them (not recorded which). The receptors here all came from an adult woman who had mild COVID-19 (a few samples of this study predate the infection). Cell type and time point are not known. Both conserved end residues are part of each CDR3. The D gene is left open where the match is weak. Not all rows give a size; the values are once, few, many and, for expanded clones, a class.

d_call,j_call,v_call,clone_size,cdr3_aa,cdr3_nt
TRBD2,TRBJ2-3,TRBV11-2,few,CASSSTSGADTQYF,TGTGCCAGCAGCTCGACTAGCGGGGCAGATACGCAGTATTTT
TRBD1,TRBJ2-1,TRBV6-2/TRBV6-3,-,CASSQHRGRSYNEQFF,TGTGCCAGCAGTCAACACAGGGGGCGTTCCTACAATGAGCAGTTCTTC
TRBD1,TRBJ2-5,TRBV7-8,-,CASSPHRGWRQETQYF,TGTGCCAGCAGTCCCCACAGGGGTTGGAGACAAGAGACCCAGTACTTC
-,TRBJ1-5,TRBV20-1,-,CSARAWEDQPQHF,TGCAGTGCTAGAGCCTGGGAGGATCAGCCCCAGCATTTT
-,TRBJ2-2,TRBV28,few,CASRGPGFVANTGELFF,TGTGCCAGCCGAGGACCAGGCTTCGTGGCGAACACCGGGGAGCTGTTTTTT
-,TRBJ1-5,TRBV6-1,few,CASSESRYSNQPQHF,TGTGCCAGCAGTGAATCGCGGTATAGCAATCAGCCCCAGCATTTT
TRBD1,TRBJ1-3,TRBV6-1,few,CASNGQDTIYF,TGTGCCAGCAACGGACAGGACACCATATATTTT
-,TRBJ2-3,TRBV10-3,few,CAISDQPGTPHYF,TGTGCCATCAGTGACCAACCCGGGACTCCACACTATTTT
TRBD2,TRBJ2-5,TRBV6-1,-,CASIRTSGGPRPGETQYF,TGTGCCAGCATCCGGACTAGCGGGGGCCCGCGGCCCGGGGAGACCCAGTACTTC
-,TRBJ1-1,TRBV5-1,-,CASSLVATEAFF,TGCGCCAGCAGCTTGGTTGCCACTGAAGCTTTCTTT
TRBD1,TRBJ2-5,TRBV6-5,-,CASRTRQGTETQYF,TGTGCCAGCAGGACCCGACAGGGGACAGAGACCCAGTACTTC
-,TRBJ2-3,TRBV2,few,CASSESGKRTDTQYF,TGTGCCAGCAGTGAATCGGGAAAACGCACAGATACGCAGTATTTT
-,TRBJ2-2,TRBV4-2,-,CASSQQRLVGGELFF,TGTGCCAGCAGCCAACAGCGGCTAGTCGGTGGGGAGCTGTTTTTT
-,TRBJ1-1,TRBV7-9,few,CASRTLGGKGPEAFF,TGTGCCAGCAGGACCCTGGGGGGGAAGGGTCCCGAAGCTTTCTTT
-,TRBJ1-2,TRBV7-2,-,CASGRDTDDGYTF,TGTGCCTCCGGACGGGACACCGACGATGGCTACACCTTC
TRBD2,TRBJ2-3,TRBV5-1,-,CASSSGLAGGLGTDTQYF,TGCGCCAGCAGCTCGGGACTAGCGGGGGGCCTAGGCACAGATACGCAGTATTTT
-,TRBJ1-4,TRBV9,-,CASSVAGGVTNEKLFF,TGTGCCAGCAGCGTAGCTGGCGGGGTGACTAATGAAAAACTGTTTTTT
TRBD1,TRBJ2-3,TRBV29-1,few,CSVSGTGKVADSTDTQYF,TGCAGCGTCTCCGGGACAGGGAAAGTGGCAGATAGCACAGATACGCAGTATTTT
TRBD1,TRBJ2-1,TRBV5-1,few,CASSLPGQGYNEQFF,TGCGCCAGCAGCTTACCGGGACAGGGATACAATGAGCAGTTCTTC
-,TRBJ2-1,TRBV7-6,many,CASSLRRSYNEQFF,TGTGCCAGCAGCTTAAGGCGATCCTACAATGAGCAGTTCTTC
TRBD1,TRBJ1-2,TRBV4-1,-,CASSQVRTGGDYGYTF,TGCGCCAGCAGCCAAGTGCGCACAGGGGGTGACTATGGCTACACCTTC
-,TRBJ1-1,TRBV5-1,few,CASTSLSGATEAFF,TGCGCCAGCACCTCCCTGTCGGGGGCCACTGAAGCTTTCTTT
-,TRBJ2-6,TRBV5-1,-,CASSQRGASPGANVLTF,TGCGCCAGCTCCCAGAGAGGTGCATCCCCTGGGGCCAACGTCCTGACTTTC
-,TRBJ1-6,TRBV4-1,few,CASSQSLGFNSPLHF,TGCGCCAGCAGCCAAAGTCTTGGTTTCAATTCACCCCTCCACTTT
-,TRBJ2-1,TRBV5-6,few,CASSTGGQRDNEQFF,TGTGCCAGCAGCACCGGAGGACAACGCGACAATGAGCAGTTCTTC
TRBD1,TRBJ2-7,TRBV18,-,CASSPGQGQYYEQYF,TGTGCCAGCTCCCCGGGACAGGGGCAATACTACGAGCAGTACTTC
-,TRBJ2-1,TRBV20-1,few,CSARPGASYNEQFF,TGCAGTGCTAGGCCAGGGGCCTCCTACAATGAGCAGTTCTTC
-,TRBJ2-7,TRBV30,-,CASNWDGRYEQYF,TGTGCCAGTAACTGGGACGGACGGTACGAGCAGTACTTC
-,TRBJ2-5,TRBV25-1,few,CASRRAGPWETQYF,TGTGCCAGCAGGAGGGCAGGGCCTTGGGAGACCCAGTACTTC
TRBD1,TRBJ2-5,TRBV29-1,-,CSVENLRDRAQYF,TGCAGCGTTGAAAACTTACGGGACAGGGCCCAGTACTTC
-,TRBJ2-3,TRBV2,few,CASSEWVSTDTQYF,TGTGCCAGCAGTGAATGGGTTAGCACAGATACGCAGTATTTT
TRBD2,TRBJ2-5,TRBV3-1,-,CASSRLAGGEAQYF,TGTGCCAGCAGCCGACTAGCGGGAGGTGAGGCCCAGTACTTC
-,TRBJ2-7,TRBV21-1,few,CASYPFGNSEQYF,TGTGCCAGCTATCCTTTCGGTAATAGCGAGCAGTACTTC
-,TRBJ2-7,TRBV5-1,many,CASSSYSHKGNSYEQYF,TGCGCCAGCAGCTCCTACAGCCACAAGGGGAACTCCTACGAGCAGTACTTC
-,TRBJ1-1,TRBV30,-,CAWSFTGSTEAFF,TGTGCCTGGAGTTTCACAGGGAGTACTGAAGCTTTCTTT
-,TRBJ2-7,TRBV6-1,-,CASNVNGAGSYEQYF,TGTGCCAGCAATGTAAACGGGGCTGGATCGTACGAGCAGTACTTC
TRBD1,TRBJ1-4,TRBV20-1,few,CSAGPGQELATNEKLFF,TGCAGTGCTGGTCCGGGACAGGAACTTGCAACTAATGAAAAACTGTTTTTT
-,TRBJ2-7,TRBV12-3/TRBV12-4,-,CASSLDSLSYEQYF,TGTGCCAGCAGTCTAGACAGTCTCTCCTACGAGCAGTACTTC
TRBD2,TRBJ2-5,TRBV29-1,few,CSTGGASGGMRDQYF,TGCAGCACCGGCGGGGCTAGCGGGGGCATGAGGGACCAGTACTTC
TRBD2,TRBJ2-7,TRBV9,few,CASSVDGGGAYEQYF,TGTGCCAGCAGCGTAGATGGCGGGGGAGCCTACGAGCAGTACTTC
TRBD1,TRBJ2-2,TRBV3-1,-,CASSGTGGAGELFF,TGTGCCAGCAGCGGGACAGGGGGCGCCGGGGAGCTGTTTTTT
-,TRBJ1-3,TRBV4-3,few,CASSQDPVRITPRSGNTIYF,TGCGCCAGCAGCCAAGATCCCGTGCGGATAACACCCCGCTCTGGAAACACCATATATTTT
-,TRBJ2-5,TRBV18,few,CASSPSRQETQYF,TGTGCCAGCTCACCAAGCAGACAAGAGACCCAGTACTTC
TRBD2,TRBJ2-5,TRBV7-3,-,CASSLRAGVGETQYF,TGTGCCAGCAGCTTACGAGCGGGAGTTGGTGAGACCCAGTACTTC
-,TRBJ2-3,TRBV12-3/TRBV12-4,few,CASTSMRADTDTQYF,TGTGCCAGCACCTCAATGAGAGCGGACACAGATACGCAGTATTTT